This T cell receptor beta chain was documented in a study of CD8+CD57+ T cells in acquired aplastic anemia. Study-level background: When averaged, DNA from sorted CD4+ and CD8+ cells came to about 3 ug.

Notes on this clonotype: Its specificity is not known.

Study-level results: Overlap between patients and controls comprised 25 to 35 CD8+ CDR3 sequences.

The authors sequenced patients whose flow cytometry had shown CD8+CD57+ cell expansion. All patients had severe acquired aplastic anemia. Patients were therapy-naive when their blood was sampled. CDR3 and TCR beta VDJ profiling relied on genomic DNA as the template. MiXCR was run by TCRdb on the reads, yielding one entry per CDR3 protein. The data contain approximately 95,000 distinct CDR3 sequences, around two thirds of them seen just once; the ten biggest clones take up 60% to 80%. Sequencing was done on a sample of sorted CD4+, CD8+, or CD8+CD57+ T cells (not recorded which) from PBMCs. The sequence derives from a human donor with aplastic anemia.

This CDR3 reads CSVTKDRVNTDTQYF. The CDR3 nucleotides are TGCAGCGTAACGAAGGACAGGGTAAACACAGATACGCAGTATTTT. The chain carries TRBV29-1 and TRBJ2-3; 8 bases are a match to TRBD1. The CDR3 extends over 15 amino acids. V was clipped by 6 bases and J by 2 bases; unmatched bases: 10. Germline-derived CDR1 and CDR2 are SQVTM and ANQGSEA.